The rows below give T cell receptor beta chains drawn from one sample of a study of regulatory T cells in long-lasting Graves disease. TCRdb recomputed calls from the multiplex PCR reads with MiXCR, one row per CDR3 protein. This sample carries 550,000 to 600,000 distinct CDR3 sequences, about 16% of them seen once, and the ten largest clones take around 11%. This sample also belongs to another study, concerning T cells in Graves' hyperthyroidism and ophthalmopathy.

The specimen was peripheral blood mononuclear cells (PBMCs), collected at new diagnosis, from a patient treated with antithyroid drugs. These receptor sequences come from a young man with Graves disease. The conserved cysteine and the conserved F or W are not part of the CDR3 here.

>TRBV29-1
SVGTGEKLF
>TRBV11-1
ASSRNRAVGDSPLH
>TRBV27
ASSPRIPGQGNEKLF
>TRBV2
ASGGGGDTQY
>TRBV12-3/TRBV12-4
ASSDGTPYEQY
>TRBV30
AWSVRHRNTEAF
>TRBV7-9
ASTLSQGRVYEQY
>TRBV20-1
SARGPRVSSYNEQF
>TRBV28
ASSLPGPPQH
>TRBV9
ASSPEGAGTEAF
>TRBV5-6
ASSLGSREETQY
>TRBV6-1
ASTAGHPYEQY